The clone carrying this T cell receptor (beta chain) has ten or more counts. What it binds is not known. V was cut by 1 base and J by 5 bases, with 11 bases left in between. Looked up from germline, CDR1 is MDHEN and CDR2 is SYDVKM. The CDR3 is 14 amino acids. This sample was taken from a study of response to subunit inactivated influenza vaccine. MiXCR was run by TCRdb on the RT-PCR reads, yielding one entry per CDR3 protein. Seen here are around 850,000 distinct CDR3 sequences, approximately 17% observed once, and the top ten hold roughly 10%. Study results and caveats: The authors suggested that few new T cells are recruited per seasonal influenza vaccination.

Sequenced here: PBMCs from blood, sampled 4 to 6 days after vaccination. The chain uses TRBV28 and TRBJ1-1; D gene uncertain. The sequence was collected from a middle-aged man who received an inactivated influenza vaccine. The CDR3 DNA sequence: TGTGCCAGCAGTTTATACTCCCAAGTGACTGAAGCTTTCTTT. Translating it yields CASSLYSQVTEAFF. The full variable domain, rest sourced from reference TRBV28 and TRBJ1-1, is DVKVTQSSRYLVKRTGEKVFLECVQDMDHENMFWYRQDPGLGLRLIYFSYDVKMKEKGDIPEGYSVSREKKERFSLILESASTNQTSMYLCASSLYSQVTEAFFGQGTRLTVV.